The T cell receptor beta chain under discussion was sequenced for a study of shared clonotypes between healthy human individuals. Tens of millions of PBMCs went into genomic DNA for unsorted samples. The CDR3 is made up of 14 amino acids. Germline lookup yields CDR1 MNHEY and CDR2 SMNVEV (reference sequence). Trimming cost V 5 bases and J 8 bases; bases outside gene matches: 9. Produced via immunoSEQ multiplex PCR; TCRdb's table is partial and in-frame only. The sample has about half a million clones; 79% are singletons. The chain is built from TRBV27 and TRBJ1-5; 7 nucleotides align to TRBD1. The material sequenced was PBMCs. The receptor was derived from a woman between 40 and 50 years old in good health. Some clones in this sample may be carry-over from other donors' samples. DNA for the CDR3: TGTGCCAGCAGTGGCCGGGACAGTACTAAGCCCCAGCATTTT. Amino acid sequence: CASSGRDSTKPQHF.